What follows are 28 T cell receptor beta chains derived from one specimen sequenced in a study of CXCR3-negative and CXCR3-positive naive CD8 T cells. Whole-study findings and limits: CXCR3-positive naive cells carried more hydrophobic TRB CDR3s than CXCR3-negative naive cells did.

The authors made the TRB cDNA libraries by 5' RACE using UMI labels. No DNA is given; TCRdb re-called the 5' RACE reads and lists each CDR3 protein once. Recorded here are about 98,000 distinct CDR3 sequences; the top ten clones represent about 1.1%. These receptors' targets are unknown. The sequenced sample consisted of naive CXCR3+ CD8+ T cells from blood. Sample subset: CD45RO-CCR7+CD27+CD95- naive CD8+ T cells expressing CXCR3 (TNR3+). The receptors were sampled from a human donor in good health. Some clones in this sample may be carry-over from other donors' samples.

This CDR3 is CSVEGQGYEQYF. The V call is TRBV29-1, the J call TRBJ2-7; TCRdb gives TRBD1 as the D gene, but with no DNA this cannot be confirmed. This CDR3 has 12 amino acids. The germline V gene has CDR1 SQVTM and CDR2 ANQGSEA.

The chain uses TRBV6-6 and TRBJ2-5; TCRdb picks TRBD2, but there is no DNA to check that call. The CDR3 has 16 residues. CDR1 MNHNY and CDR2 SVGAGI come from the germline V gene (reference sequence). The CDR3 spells CASSSLGLARDETQYF.

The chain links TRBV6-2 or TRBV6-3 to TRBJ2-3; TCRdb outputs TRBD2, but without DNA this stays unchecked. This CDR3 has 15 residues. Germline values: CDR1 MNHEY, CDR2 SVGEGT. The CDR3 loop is CASSSTGTRTDTQYF.

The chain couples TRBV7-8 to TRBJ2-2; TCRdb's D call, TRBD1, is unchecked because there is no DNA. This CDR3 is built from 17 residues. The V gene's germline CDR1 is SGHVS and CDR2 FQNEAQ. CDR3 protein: CASSLVRDGGNTGELFF. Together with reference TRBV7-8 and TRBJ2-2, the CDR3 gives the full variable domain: GAGVSQSPRYKVAKRGQDVALRCDPISGHVSLFWYQQALGQGPEFLTYFQNEAQLDKSGLPSDRFFAERPEGSVSTLKIQRTQQEDSAVYLCASSLVRDGGNTGELFFGEGSRLTVL.

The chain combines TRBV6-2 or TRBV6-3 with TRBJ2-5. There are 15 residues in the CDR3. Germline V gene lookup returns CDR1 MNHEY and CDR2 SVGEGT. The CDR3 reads CASSYGVRVGETQYF.

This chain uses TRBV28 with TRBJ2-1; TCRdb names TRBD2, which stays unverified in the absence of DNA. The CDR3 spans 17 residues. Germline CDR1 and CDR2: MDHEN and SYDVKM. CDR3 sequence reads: CASSTTSGGASYNEQFF.

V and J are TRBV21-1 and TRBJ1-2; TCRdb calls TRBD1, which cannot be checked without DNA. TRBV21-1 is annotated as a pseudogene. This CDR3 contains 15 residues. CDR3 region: CASSRGPTDYYGYTF.

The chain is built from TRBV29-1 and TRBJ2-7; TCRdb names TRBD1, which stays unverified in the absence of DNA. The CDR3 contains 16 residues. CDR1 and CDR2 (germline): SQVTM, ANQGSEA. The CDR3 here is CSVEDPGTGGNYEQYF.

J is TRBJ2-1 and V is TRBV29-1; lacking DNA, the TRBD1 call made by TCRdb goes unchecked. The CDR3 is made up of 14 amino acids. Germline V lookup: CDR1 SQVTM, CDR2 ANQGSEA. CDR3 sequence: CSSRPGQGMGEQFF.

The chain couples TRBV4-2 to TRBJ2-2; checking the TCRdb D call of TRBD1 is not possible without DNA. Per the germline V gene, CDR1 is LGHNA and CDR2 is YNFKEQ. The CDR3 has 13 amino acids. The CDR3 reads CASSQRGPGELFF.

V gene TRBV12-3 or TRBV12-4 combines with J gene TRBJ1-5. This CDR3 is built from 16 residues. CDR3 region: CASSFLGGYSNQPQHF.

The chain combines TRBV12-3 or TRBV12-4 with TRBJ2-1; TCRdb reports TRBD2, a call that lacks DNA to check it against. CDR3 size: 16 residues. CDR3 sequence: CASSLFGQDYYNEQFF.

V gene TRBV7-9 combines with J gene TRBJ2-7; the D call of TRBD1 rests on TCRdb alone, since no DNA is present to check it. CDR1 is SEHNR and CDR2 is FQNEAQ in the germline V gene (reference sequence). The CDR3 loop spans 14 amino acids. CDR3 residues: CASSTRDGSYEQYF.

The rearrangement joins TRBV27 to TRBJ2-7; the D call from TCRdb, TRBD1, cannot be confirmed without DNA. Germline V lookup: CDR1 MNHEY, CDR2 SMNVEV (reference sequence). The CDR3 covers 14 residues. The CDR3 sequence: CASSLRGTGYEQYF.

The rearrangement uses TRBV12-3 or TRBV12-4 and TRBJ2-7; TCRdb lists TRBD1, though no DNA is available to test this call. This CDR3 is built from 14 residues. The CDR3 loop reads CASKLGQNSYEQYF.

The CDR3 here is CSVVSGGPQETQYF. This chain joins TRBV29-1 and TRBJ2-5; as DNA is missing, the TRBD1 call by TCRdb cannot be tested. This CDR3 comprises 14 residues. The germline V gene has CDR1 SQVTM and CDR2 ANQGSEA.

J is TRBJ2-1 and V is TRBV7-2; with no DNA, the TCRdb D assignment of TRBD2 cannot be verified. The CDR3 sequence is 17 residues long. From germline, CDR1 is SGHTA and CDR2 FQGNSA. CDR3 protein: CASSLRHSGGALHEQFF. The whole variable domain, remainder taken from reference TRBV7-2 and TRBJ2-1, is GAGVSQSPSNKVTEKGKDVELRCDPISGHTALYWYRQSLGQGLEFLIYFQGNSAPDKSGLPSDRFSAERTGGSVSTLTIQRTQQEDSAVYLCASSLRHSGGALHEQFFGPGTRLTVL.

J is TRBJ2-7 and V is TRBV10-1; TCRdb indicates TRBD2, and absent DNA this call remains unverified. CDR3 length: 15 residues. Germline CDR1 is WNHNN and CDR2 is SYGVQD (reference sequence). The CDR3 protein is CASSEEGLQAYEQYF.

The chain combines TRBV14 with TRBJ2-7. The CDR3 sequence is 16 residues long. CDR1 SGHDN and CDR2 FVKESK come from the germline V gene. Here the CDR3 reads CASSQLKDRATYEQYF.

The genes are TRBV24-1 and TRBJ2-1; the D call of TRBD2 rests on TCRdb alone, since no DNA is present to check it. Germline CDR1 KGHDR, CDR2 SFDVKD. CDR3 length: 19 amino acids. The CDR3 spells CATSKGTSGGDLPHNEQFF.

CDR3 sequence: CASSISGGYYNEQFF. This sequence joins TRBV7-9 and TRBJ2-1. This CDR3 has 15 amino acids. CDR1 and CDR2 from the germline V gene are SEHNR and FQNEAQ (reference sequence).

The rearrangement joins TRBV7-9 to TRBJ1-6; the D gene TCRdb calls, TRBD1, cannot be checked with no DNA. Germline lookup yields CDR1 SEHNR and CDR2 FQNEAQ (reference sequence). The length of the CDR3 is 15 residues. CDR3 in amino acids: CASSRETDRGSPLHF.

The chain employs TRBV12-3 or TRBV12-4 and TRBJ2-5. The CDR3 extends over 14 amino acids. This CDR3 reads CASSLGMARETQYF.

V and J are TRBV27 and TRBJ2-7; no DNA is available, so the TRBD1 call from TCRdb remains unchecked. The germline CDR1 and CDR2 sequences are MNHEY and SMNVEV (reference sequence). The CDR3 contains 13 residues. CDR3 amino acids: CASSFRGSNEQYF.

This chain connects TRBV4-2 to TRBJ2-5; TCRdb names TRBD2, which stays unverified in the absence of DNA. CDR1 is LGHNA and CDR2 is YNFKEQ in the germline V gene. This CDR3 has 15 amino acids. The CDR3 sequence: CATTPSGGNQETQYF.

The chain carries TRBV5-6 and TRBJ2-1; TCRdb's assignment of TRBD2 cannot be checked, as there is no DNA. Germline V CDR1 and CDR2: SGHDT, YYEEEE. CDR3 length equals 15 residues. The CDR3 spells CASPPPPGGAHEQFF.

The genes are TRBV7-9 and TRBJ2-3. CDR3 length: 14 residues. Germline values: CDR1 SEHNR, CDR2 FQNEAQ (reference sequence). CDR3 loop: CASSFGRSGDTQYF.

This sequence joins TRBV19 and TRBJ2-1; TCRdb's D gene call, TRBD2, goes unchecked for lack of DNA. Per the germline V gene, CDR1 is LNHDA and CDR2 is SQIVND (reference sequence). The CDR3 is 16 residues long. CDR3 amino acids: CASSIASRSSYNEQFF.